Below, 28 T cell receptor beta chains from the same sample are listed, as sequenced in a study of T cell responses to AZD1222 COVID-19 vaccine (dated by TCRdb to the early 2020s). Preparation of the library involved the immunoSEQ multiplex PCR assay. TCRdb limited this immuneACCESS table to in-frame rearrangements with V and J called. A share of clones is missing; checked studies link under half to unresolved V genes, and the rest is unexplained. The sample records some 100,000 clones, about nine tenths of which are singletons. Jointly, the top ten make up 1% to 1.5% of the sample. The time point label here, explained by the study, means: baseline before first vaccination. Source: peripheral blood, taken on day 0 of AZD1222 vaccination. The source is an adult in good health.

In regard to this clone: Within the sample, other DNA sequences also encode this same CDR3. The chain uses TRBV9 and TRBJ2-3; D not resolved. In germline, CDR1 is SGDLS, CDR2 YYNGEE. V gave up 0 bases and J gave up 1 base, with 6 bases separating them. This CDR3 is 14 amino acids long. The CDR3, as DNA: TGTGCCAGCAGCGTAGTGGCCGGCACAGATACGCAGTATTTT. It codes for CASSVVAGTDTQYF.

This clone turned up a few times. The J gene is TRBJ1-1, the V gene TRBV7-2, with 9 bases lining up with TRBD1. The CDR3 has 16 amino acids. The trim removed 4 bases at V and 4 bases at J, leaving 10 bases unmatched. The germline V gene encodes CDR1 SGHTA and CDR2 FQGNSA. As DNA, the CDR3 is TGTGCCAGCAGCTGGTCTCGGGACAGGGCCCTCACTGAAGCTTTCTTT. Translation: CASSWSRDRALTEAFF.

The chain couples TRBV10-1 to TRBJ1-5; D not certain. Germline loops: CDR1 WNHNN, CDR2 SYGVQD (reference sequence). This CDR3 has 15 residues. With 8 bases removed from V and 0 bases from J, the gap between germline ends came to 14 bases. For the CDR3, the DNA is TGCGCCAGCCAGGTCGGGCGGCTTAGCAATCAGCCCCAGCATTTT. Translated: CASQVGRLSNQPQHF.

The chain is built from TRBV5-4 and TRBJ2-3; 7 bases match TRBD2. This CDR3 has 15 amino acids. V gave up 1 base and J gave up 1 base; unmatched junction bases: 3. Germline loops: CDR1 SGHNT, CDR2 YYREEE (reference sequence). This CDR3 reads CASSLSGGGTDTQYF. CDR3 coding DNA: TGTGCCAGCAGCTTGTCGGGGGGAGGCACAGATACGCAGTATTTT.

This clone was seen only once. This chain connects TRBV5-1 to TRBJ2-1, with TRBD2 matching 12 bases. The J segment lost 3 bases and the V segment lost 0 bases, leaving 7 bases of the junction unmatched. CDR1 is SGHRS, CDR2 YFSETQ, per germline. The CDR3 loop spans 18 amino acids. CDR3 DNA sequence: TGCGCCAGCAGCTTGGTTCTAGCGGGGGGGCCGAACTACAATGAGCAGTTCTTC. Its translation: CASSLVLAGGPNYNEQFF. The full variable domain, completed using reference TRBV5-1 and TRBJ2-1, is KAGVTQTPRYLIKTRGQQVTLSCSPISGHRSVSWYQQTPGQGLQFLFEYFSETQRNKGNFPGRFSGRQFSNSRSEMNVSTLELGDSALYLCASSLVLAGGPNYNEQFFGPGTRLTVL.

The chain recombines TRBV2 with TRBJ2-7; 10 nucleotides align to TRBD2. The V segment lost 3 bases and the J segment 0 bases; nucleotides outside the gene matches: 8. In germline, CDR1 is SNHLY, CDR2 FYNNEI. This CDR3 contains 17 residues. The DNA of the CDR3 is TGTGCCAGCAGTGATTGGTACAGCGGGGGGGACTCCTACGAGCAGTACTTC. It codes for CASSDWYSGGDSYEQYF.

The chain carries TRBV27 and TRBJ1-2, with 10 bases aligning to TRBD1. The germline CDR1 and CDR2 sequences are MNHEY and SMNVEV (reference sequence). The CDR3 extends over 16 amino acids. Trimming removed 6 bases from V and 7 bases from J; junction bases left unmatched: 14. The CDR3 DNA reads TGTGCCAGCAGCGCAACTCGGACAGGGGGTCGGGGTGGCTACACCTTC. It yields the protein CASSATRTGGRGGYTF.

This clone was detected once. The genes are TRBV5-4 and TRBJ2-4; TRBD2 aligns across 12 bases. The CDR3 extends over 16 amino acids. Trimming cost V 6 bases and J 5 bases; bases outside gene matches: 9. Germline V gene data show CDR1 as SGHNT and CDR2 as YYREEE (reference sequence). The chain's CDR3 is CASTFGLAGGENIQYF. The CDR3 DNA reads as TGTGCCAGCACCTTTGGGCTAGCGGGGGGGGAAAACATTCAGTACTTC. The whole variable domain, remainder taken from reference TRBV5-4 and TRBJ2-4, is ETGVTQSPTHLIKTRGQQVTLRCSSQSGHNTVSWYQQALGQGPQFIFQYYREEENGRGNFPPRFSGLQFPNYSSELNVNALELDDSALYLCASTFGLAGGENIQYFGAGTRLSVL.

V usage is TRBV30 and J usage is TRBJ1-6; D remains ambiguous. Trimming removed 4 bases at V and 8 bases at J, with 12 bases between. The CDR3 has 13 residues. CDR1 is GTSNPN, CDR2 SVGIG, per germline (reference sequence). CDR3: CAWTQLEDSPLHF. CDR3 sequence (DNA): TGTGCCTGGACCCAGCTAGAGGATTCACCCCTCCACTTT.

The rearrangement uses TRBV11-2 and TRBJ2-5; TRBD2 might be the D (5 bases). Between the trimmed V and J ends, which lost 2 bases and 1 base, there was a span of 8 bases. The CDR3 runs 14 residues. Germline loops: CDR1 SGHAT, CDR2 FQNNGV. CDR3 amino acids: CASSLQRFQETQYF. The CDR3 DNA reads TGTGCCAGCAGCTTACAGCGGTTCCAAGAGACCCAGTACTTC.

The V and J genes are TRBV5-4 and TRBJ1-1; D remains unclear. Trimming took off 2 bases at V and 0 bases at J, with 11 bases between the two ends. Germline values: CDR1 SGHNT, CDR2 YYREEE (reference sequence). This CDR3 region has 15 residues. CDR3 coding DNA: TGTGCCAGCAGCTTTCCCGGGGTCATGAACACTGAAGCTTTCTTT. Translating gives CASSFPGVMNTEAFF.

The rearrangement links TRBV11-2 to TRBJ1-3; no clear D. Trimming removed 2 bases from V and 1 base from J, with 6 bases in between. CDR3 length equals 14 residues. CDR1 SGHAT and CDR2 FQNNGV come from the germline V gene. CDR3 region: CASSLTASGNTIYF. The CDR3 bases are TGTGCCAGCAGCTTAACGGCTTCTGGAAACACCATATATTTT.

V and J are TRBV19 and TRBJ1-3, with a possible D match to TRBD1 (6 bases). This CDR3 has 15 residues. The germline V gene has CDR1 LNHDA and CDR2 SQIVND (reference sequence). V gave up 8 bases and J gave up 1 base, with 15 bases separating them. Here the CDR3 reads CASSLYGTSGNTIYF. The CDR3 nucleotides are TGTGCCAGTTCCCTATACGGGACATCTGGAAACACCATATATTTT.

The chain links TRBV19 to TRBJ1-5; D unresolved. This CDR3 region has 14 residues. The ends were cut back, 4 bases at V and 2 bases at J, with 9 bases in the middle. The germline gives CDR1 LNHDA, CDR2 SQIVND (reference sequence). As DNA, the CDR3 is TGTGCCAGTAGTACCCCTCTTGGCAATCAGCCCCAGCATTTT. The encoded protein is CASSTPLGNQPQHF.

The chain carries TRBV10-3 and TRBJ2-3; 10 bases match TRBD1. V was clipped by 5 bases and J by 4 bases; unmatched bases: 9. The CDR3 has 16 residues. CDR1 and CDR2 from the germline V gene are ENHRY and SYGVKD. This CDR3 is CAISTSGTGEADTQYF. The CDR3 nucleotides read TGTGCCATCAGTACATCCGGGACAGGGGAGGCAGATACGCAGTATTTT.

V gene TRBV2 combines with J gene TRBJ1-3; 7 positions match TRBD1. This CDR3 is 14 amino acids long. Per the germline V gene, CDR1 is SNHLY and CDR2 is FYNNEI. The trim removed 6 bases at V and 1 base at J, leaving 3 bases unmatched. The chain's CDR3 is CASRTGFSGNTIYF. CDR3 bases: TGTGCCAGCAGGACAGGGTTTTCTGGAAACACCATATATTTT.

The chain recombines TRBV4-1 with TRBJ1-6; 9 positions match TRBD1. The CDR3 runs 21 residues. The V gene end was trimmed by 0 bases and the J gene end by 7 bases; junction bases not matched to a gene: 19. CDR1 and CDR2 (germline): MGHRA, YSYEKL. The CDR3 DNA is TGCGCCAGCAGCCAAGAGGGGACAGGGAACAACTTGGGGCTCTTAAATTCACCCCTCCACTTT. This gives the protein CASSQEGTGNNLGLLNSPLHF.

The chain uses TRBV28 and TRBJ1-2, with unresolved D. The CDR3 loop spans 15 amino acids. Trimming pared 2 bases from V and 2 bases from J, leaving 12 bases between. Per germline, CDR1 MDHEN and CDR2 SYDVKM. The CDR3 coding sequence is TGTGCCAGCAGTTTACGCCCGAGACTAAACTATGGCTACACCTTC. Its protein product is CASSLRPRLNYGYTF.

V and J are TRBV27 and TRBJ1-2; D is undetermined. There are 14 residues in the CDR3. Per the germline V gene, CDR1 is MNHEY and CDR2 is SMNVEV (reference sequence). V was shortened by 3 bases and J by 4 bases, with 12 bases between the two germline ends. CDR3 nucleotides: TGTGCCAGCAGTTTCAAGGCGTCGGGCTATGGCTACACCTTC. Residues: CASSFKASGYGYTF.

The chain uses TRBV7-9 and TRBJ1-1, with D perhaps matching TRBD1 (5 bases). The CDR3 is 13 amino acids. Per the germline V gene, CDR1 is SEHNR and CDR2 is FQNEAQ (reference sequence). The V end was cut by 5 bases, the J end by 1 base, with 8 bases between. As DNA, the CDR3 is TGTGCCAGCAGCCATACAGGGAACACTGAAGCTTTCTTT. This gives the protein CASSHTGNTEAFF.

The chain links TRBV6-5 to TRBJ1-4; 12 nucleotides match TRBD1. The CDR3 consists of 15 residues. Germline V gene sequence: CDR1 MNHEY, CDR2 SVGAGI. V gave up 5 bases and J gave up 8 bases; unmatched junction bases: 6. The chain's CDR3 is CASSPGQGAREKLFF. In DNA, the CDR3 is TGTGCCAGCAGTCCGGGACAGGGGGCGAGGGAAAAACTGTTTTTT.

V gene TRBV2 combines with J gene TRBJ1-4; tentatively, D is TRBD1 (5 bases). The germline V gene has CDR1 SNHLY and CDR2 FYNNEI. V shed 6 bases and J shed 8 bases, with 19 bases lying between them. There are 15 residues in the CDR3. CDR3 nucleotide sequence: TGTGCCAGCAGGATGGTCCGGGACTCGGGGGAAAAACTGTTTTTT. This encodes CASRMVRDSGEKLFF.

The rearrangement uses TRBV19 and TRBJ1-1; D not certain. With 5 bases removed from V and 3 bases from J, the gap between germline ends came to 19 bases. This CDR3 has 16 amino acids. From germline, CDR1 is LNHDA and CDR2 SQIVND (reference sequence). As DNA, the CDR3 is TGTGCCAGTAGTCCCCAAGAGTGGGCAGGCTACACTGAAGCTTTCTTT. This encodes CASSPQEWAGYTEAFF.

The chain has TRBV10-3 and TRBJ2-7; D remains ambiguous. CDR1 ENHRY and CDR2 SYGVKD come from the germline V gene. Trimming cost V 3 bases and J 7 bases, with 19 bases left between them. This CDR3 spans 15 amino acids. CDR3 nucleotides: TGTGCCATCAGTGAAGGGAAGGGCGCAGTAGTGGAGCAGTACTTC. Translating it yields CAISEGKGAVVEQYF.

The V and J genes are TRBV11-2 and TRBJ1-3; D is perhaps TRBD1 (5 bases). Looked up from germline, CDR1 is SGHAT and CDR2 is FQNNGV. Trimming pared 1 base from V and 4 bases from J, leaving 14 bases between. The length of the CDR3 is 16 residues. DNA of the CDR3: TGTGCCAGCAGCTTAGGCCCACAGGCTGCCGGAAACACCATATATTTT. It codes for CASSLGPQAAGNTIYF.

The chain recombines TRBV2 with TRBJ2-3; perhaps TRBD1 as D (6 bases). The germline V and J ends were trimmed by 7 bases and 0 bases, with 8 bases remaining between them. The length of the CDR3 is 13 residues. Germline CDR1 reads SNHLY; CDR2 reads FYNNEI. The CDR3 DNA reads TGTGCCAGCACGACAGGAAGCACAGATACGCAGTATTTT. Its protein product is CASTTGSTDTQYF.

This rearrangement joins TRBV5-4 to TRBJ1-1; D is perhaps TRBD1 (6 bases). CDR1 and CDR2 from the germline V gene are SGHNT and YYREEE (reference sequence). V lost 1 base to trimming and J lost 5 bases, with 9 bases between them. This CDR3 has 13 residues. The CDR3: CASSLTQGTEAFF. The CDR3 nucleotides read TGTGCCAGCAGCTTGACACAGGGAACTGAAGCTTTCTTT. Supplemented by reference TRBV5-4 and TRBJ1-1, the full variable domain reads ETGVTQSPTHLIKTRGQQVTLRCSSQSGHNTVSWYQQALGQGPQFIFQYYREEENGRGNFPPRFSGLQFPNYSSELNVNALELDDSALYLCASSLTQGTEAFFGQGTRLTVV.

CDR3 region: CASTLGTGLATEAFF. The CDR3 DNA is TGTGCCAGCACCCTAGGAACTGGGCTTGCAACTGAAGCTTTCTTT. V usage is TRBV7-8 and J usage is TRBJ1-1; no clear D. The V end lost 7 bases, the J end lost 5 bases, and 20 bases lay between the germline ends. From germline, CDR1 is SGHVS and CDR2 FQNEAQ. CDR3 length: 15 amino acids.